The 9 T cell receptor beta chains in this list originate from one sample, sequenced in a study of control samples from healthy donors and cancer patients. Profiling relied on immunoSEQ multiplex PCR, and the TCRdb table lists in-frame clones only, not all of them. The sample has fewer than 250,000 clones; approximately 90% are singletons. Sequencing was performed on blood. All receptors come from a man aged 30 to 45 in good health.

V is TRBV6-4 and J is TRBJ2-1; 8 bases agree with TRBD1. The CDR3 covers 15 residues. The germline V gene has CDR1 MRHNA and CDR2 SNTAGT. The trim removed 3 bases at V and 5 bases at J, leaving 6 bases unmatched. CDR3 loop: CASSDLGQGHNEQFF. The CDR3 DNA is TGTGCCAGCAGTGATCTTGGACAGGGCCACAATGAGCAGTTCTTC.

V usage is TRBV18 and J usage is TRBJ1-3; no firm D call. V was shortened by 2 bases and J by 4 bases, with 12 bases between the two germline ends. The germline V gene has CDR1 KGHSH and CDR2 LQKENI. The CDR3 has 15 amino acids. This CDR3 is CASSPGRQGGNTIYF. The CDR3 bases are TGTGCCAGCTCACCAGGGAGACAAGGAGGAAACACCATATATTTT.

J is TRBJ1-5 and V is TRBV4-2; 9 nucleotides match TRBD1. This CDR3 is built from 19 residues. V gave up 4 bases and J gave up 3 bases; unmatched junction bases: 16. Per the germline V gene, CDR1 is LGHNA and CDR2 is YNFKEQ. The CDR3 nucleotides are TGTGCCAGCAGCCCCTCATTTGGGAGGACAGGGGAAGCCAATCAGCCCCAGCATTTT. This encodes CASSPSFGRTGEANQPQHF.

This rearrangement joins TRBV6-5 to TRBJ2-5, with 9 nucleotides matching TRBD1. Germline loops: CDR1 MNHEY, CDR2 SVGAGI. The V gene end was trimmed by 8 bases and the J gene end by 4 bases; junction bases not matched to a gene: 2. CDR3 size: 12 residues. Here the CDR3 reads CASLDRGETQYF. The CDR3 DNA follows: TGTGCCAGCCTGGACAGGGGAGAGACCCAGTACTTC.

A note on this clone: The identical CDR3 is also encoded by other nucleotide sequences in the sample. The chain couples TRBV3-1 (or the pseudogene TRBV3-2) to TRBJ1-5; D possibly corresponds to TRBD1 (5 bases). The V end was cut by 3 bases, the J end by 5 bases, with 8 bases between. Germline values: CDR1 LGHDT, CDR2 YNNKEL (reference sequence). The CDR3 extends over 13 amino acids. This CDR3 is CASSHGGDQPQHF. CDR3 nucleotides: TGTGCCAGCAGCCACGGGGGGGATCAGCCCCAGCATTTT.

The V gene is TRBV7-9, the J gene TRBJ2-7; D gene ambiguous. This CDR3 region has 14 residues. CDR1 is SEHNR and CDR2 is FQNEAQ in the germline V gene (reference sequence). Trimming took 1 base from V and 0 from J, leaving 7 bases between them. CDR3 protein: CASSLGPSSYEQYF. For the CDR3, the DNA is TGTGCCAGCAGCTTAGGGCCTAGCTCCTACGAGCAGTACTTC.

J is TRBJ2-7 and V is TRBV5-6; D is possibly TRBD2 (5 bases). The V and J ends lost 0 bases and 1 base respectively, with 8 bases between them. The CDR3 loop spans 14 amino acids. Germline V gene sequence: CDR1 SGHDT, CDR2 YYEEEE. CDR3 region: CASSLAGVSYEQYF. Written as DNA, the CDR3 is TGTGCCAGCAGCTTGGCCGGGGTTTCCTACGAGCAGTACTTC. The full variable domain, rest sourced from reference TRBV5-6 and TRBJ2-7, is DAGVTQSPTHLIKTRGQQVTLRCSPKSGHDTVSWYQQALGQGPQFIFQYYEEEERQRGNFPDRFSGHQFPNYSSELNVNALLLGDSALYLCASSLAGVSYEQYFGPGTRLTVT.

This rearrangement joins TRBV6-5 to TRBJ1-4, with a possible D match to TRBD1 (5 bases). The V end was cut by 6 bases, the J end by 7 bases, with 18 bases between. The germline V gene encodes CDR1 MNHEY and CDR2 SVGAGI. This CDR3 has 15 residues. The CDR3 is CASREEPWRGEKLFF. In nucleotides, the CDR3 is TGTGCCAGCAGAGAGGAGCCTTGGAGGGGTGAAAAACTGTTTTTT.

This clone was detected only once. The J gene is TRBJ1-2, the V gene TRBV5-1; D is uncertain. From germline, CDR1 is SGHRS and CDR2 YFSETQ. The ends were cut back, 2 bases at V and 3 bases at J, with 11 bases in the middle. This CDR3 is built from 14 residues. CDR3 region: CASSLGQVDYGYTF. For the CDR3, the DNA is TGCGCCAGCAGCTTAGGGCAGGTGGACTATGGCTACACCTTC.